The rows below give T cell receptor beta chains drawn from one sample of a study of CD8+CD57+ T cells in acquired aplastic anemia. In TCRdb, the reads were re-called with MiXCR into one record per CDR3 protein. The sample includes 150,000 to 200,000 distinct CDR3 sequences, 46% of them seen just once. Sequenced sample: sorted CD4+, CD8+, or CD8+CD57+ T cells (not recorded which) from PBMCs. The receptor source for this set is a human donor in good health. CDR3s leave out the opening cysteine and the closing phenylalanine or tryptophan. The D gene is left open where the match is weak.

>TRBD1|TRBV19|TRBJ1-2
ASTPTGTVYYGYT
>-|TRBV7-9|TRBJ2-5
ASSLARQGIETQY
>-|TRBV5-1|TRBJ1-2
ASSLGGAEDYGYT
>-|TRBV20-1|TRBJ2-5
SARDRHQETQY
>-|TRBV20-1|TRBJ2-5
SARSRRQETQY
>-|TRBV20-1|TRBJ1-1
SATFDRYTEAF
>-|TRBV24-1|TRBJ2-7
ATSAGVTYEQY
>-|TRBV20-1|TRBJ2-1
SARDKDYNEQF
>-|TRBV13|TRBJ2-1
ASSLGGKGNEQF
>-|TRBV6-5|TRBJ1-6
ASSYGLTHNSPLH
>-|TRBV20-1|TRBJ2-7
SASGSGYEQY
>TRBD1|TRBV6-1|TRBJ1-2
ASSTSGTGSNIYGYT
>-|TRBV19|TRBJ1-1
ASSLRQVNTEAF
>-|TRBV5-1|TRBJ2-5
ASSGRPQETQY
>-|TRBV6-2/TRBV6-3|TRBJ2-1
ASSYGGPYNEQF
>TRBD2|TRBV20-1|TRBJ2-2
SARAGGPVGELF
>-|TRBV29-1|TRBJ2-5
SVVMWDVVETQY
>TRBD1|TRBV12-3/TRBV12-4|TRBJ1-2
ASSRTGGDYGYT
>-|TRBV7-2|TRBJ2-7
ASSLTGRGYEQY
>-|TRBV9|TRBJ1-3
ASSEINRVGPGNTIY
>-|TRBV20-1|TRBJ1-2
SAYSTGLGYT
>TRBD1|TRBV30|TRBJ1-4
AWGGQVNEKLF
>-|TRBV19|TRBJ1-1
ASSNQRADTGAF
>-|TRBV7-9|TRBJ1-3
ASSEAELTGNTIY
>-|TRBV24-1|TRBJ2-3
ATSDSRQSSTDTQY
>TRBD2|TRBV19|TRBJ2-3
ASSINLLAGGKTQY
>-|TRBV10-2|TRBJ1-6
ASSEVGRGSPLH
>-|TRBV2|TRBJ2-2
ASSVQATGELF
>-|TRBV19|TRBJ2-7
ASRRSGYYEQY
>TRBD1|TRBV9|TRBJ2-7
ASSPRTGFYEQY
>-|TRBV20-1|TRBJ1-1
SAITGDSTEVNTEAF
>TRBD1|TRBV5-6|TRBJ1-1
ASSLSRTGDPTEAF
>-|TRBV6-5|TRBJ1-6
ASSYSLAAGDSPLH
>-|TRBV2|TRBJ1-2
ASSVGGADGYT
>TRBD2|TRBV7-2|TRBJ2-2
ASSLVPSGSTGELF
>-|TRBV11-2|TRBJ2-1
ASSKTGTYFNEQF
>-|TRBV10-3|TRBJ2-3
AISEEDTQY
>TRBD1|TRBV20-1|TRBJ1-5
SARQGAQPQH
>-|TRBV9|TRBJ2-5
ASSSHGISRETQY
>-|TRBV7-8|TRBJ2-7
ASTLRRGSEQY
>TRBD1|TRBV19|TRBJ2-1
ASGQGYNEQF
>-|TRBV5-1|TRBJ2-7
ASNLVVLGKQY
>TRBD1|TRBV6-1|TRBJ2-3
ASKGDSSDTQY
>TRBD1|TRBV28|TRBJ1-2
ASSSRGRGHGYT
>TRBD2|TRBV23-1|TRBJ2-1
ASSPGGRTSGSSYNEQF
>-|TRBV29-1|TRBJ1-1
SVWGGNTEAF
>TRBD1|TRBV24-1|TRBJ2-3
ATSAGQGPADTQY
>-|TRBV20-1|TRBJ1-1
SARKGQGTEAF
>-|TRBV5-1|TRBJ2-2
ASSLGRFNTGELF
>-|TRBV18|TRBJ2-2
ASSQGTGNTGELF
>TRBD1|TRBV24-1|TRBJ2-1
ATSDLGQGARNEQF
>TRBD1|TRBV18|TRBJ2-7
ASSPPQGQGAREQY